These T cell receptor beta chains were read from a single sample in a study of tumor-infiltrating lymphocytes in primary liver carcinoma. From the multiplex PCR reads, TCRdb called clonotypes with MiXCR, one entry per CDR3 protein. This sample has about 210,000 distinct CDR3 sequences, with about 82% found just once. The specimen was tumor tissue from primary liver carcinoma. The receptors stem from a man aged 35 to 55 with primary liver carcinoma and hepatitis B virus infection. Each CDR3 is given with its conserved first and last residue. Fields, in order: CDR3 protein, V gene, J gene.

CDR3aa: CASTSRGNEPQHF
v_gene: TRBV19
j_gene: TRBJ1-5

CDR3aa: CTSSLDLGVAQPQHF
v_gene: TRBV11-3
j_gene: TRBJ1-5

CDR3aa: CAWNGAGGFVGELFF
v_gene: TRBV30
j_gene: TRBJ2-2

CDR3aa: CATSADRSTDTQYF
v_gene: TRBV24-1
j_gene: TRBJ2-3

CDR3aa: CSVVPRADTQYF
v_gene: TRBV29-1
j_gene: TRBJ2-3

CDR3aa: CASSLARASGSTDTQYF
v_gene: TRBV11-1
j_gene: TRBJ2-3

CDR3aa: CTVEDPGGNSYEQYF
v_gene: TRBV29-1
j_gene: TRBJ2-7

CDR3aa: CASIQDRGGRARVLNDQFF
v_gene: TRBV4-1
j_gene: TRBJ2-1

CDR3aa: CASSEDVGETQYF
v_gene: TRBV24-1
j_gene: TRBJ2-5

CDR3aa: CASSLIPGYGYEQFF
v_gene: TRBV4-1
j_gene: TRBJ2-1

CDR3aa: CASSQDGSLTKNIQYF
v_gene: TRBV4-3
j_gene: TRBJ2-4

CDR3aa: CTSSQEPGGEQYF
v_gene: TRBV4-3
j_gene: TRBJ2-7

CDR3aa: CASTYSPYRVGIEAFF
v_gene: TRBV6-2/TRBV6-3
j_gene: TRBJ1-1

CDR3aa: CASSSTGADNEQFF
v_gene: TRBV6-1
j_gene: TRBJ2-1

CDR3aa: CSSSPTAQTNQPQHF
v_gene: TRBV12-3/TRBV12-4
j_gene: TRBJ1-5

CDR3aa: CSVTGSVGRTVELFF
v_gene: TRBV29-1
j_gene: TRBJ2-2

CDR3aa: CAIRASGIVGEPFF
v_gene: TRBV10-1
j_gene: TRBJ2-2

CDR3aa: CASGRHVLSSYNEQFF
v_gene: TRBV6-2/TRBV6-3
j_gene: TRBJ2-1

CDR3aa: CASCSGLNEQFF
v_gene: TRBV12-3/TRBV12-4
j_gene: TRBJ2-1

CDR3aa: CSVGGGWDINTDAFF
v_gene: TRBV29-1
j_gene: TRBJ1-1

CDR3aa: CASNTRELAEYEQYF
v_gene: TRBV5-6
j_gene: TRBJ2-7

CDR3aa: CASREGRSPPHF
v_gene: TRBV4-2
j_gene: TRBJ1-6

CDR3aa: CASSLVTGGTDTQYF
v_gene: TRBV7-2
j_gene: TRBJ2-3

CDR3aa: CTSSEGAGLGELFF
v_gene: TRBV6-1
j_gene: TRBJ2-2

CDR3aa: CASSQDVGRVTHYF
v_gene: TRBV4-1
j_gene: TRBJ2-5

CDR3aa: CVSSSNKGPINEKLFF
v_gene: TRBV7-7
j_gene: TRBJ1-4

CDR3aa: CASTEADRSSYEQYF
v_gene: TRBV6-1
j_gene: TRBJ2-7

CDR3aa: CDSRGSEQSVNYGYTF
v_gene: TRBV6-2/TRBV6-3
j_gene: TRBJ1-2

CDR3aa: CAYSLRTGPGNEQFF
v_gene: TRBV11-2
j_gene: TRBJ2-1

CDR3aa: CAGSLEQGVGQFF
v_gene: TRBV7-3
j_gene: TRBJ2-1

CDR3aa: CASTERTGTGLYNEQFF
v_gene: TRBV6-5
j_gene: TRBJ2-1

CDR3aa: CVSSPEGGGMNTEAFF
v_gene: TRBV4-3
j_gene: TRBJ1-1

CDR3aa: CASSGGPGAENTYEQYF
v_gene: TRBV5-4
j_gene: TRBJ2-7

CDR3aa: CASTRINEQFF
v_gene: TRBV12-3/TRBV12-4
j_gene: TRBJ2-1

CDR3aa: CASSSQGGNSPLHF
v_gene: TRBV7-9
j_gene: TRBJ1-6

CDR3aa: CVRSSTVTRSGANVLTF
v_gene: TRBV7-8
j_gene: TRBJ2-6

CDR3aa: CASSPVMGMGSYDQYF
v_gene: TRBV11-2
j_gene: TRBJ2-7

CDR3aa: CASSYMGQGYEQNF
v_gene: TRBV6-2/TRBV6-3
j_gene: TRBJ2-7

CDR3aa: CSAMTSGTGTPYKQYF
v_gene: TRBV29-1
j_gene: TRBJ2-7

CDR3aa: CSVGDIGGSSYEQYF
v_gene: TRBV29-1
j_gene: TRBJ2-7

CDR3aa: CASTRYVNNSPLHF
v_gene: TRBV5-1
j_gene: TRBJ1-6

CDR3aa: CASSRSLAGGSTDMQYF
v_gene: TRBV6-5
j_gene: TRBJ2-3

CDR3aa: CASSVGLNKDQFF
v_gene: TRBV11-1
j_gene: TRBJ2-1

CDR3aa: CANSYILGGTYTGELFF
v_gene: TRBV6-2/TRBV6-3
j_gene: TRBJ2-2